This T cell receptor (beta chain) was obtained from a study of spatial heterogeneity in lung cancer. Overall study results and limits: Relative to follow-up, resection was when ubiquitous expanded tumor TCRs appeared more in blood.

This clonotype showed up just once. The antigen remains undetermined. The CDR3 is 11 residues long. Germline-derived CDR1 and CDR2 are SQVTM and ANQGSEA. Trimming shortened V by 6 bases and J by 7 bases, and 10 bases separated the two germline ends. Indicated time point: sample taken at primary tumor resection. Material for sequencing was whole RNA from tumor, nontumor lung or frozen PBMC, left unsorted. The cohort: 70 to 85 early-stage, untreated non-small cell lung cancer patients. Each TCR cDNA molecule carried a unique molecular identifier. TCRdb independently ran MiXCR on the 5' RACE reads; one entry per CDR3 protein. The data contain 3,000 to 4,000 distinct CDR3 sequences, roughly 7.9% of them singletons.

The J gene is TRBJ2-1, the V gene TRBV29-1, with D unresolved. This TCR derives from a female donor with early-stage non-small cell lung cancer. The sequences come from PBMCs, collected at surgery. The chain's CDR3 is CSVADGNEQFF. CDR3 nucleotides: TGCAGCGTCGCGGACGGAAATGAGCAGTTCTTC.